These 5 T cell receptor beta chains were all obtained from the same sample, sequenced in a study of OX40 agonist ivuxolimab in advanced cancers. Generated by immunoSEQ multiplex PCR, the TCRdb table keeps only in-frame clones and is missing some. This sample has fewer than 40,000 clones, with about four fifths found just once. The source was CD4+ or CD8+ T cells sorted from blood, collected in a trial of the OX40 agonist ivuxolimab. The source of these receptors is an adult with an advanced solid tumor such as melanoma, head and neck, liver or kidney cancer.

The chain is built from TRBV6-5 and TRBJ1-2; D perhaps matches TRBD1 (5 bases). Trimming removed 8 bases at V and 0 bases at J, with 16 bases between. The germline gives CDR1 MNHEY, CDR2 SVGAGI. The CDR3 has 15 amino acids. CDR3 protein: CASGGEGRANYGYTF. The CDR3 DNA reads TGTGCCAGCGGTGGGGAGGGACGTGCTAACTATGGCTACACCTTC.

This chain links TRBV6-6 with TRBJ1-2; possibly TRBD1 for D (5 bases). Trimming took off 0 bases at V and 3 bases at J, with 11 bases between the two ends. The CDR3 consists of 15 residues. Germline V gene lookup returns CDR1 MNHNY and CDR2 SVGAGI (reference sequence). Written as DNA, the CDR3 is TGTGCCAGCAGTTACTCCCGGGGCACCCACTATGGCTACACCTTC. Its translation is CASSYSRGTHYGYTF.

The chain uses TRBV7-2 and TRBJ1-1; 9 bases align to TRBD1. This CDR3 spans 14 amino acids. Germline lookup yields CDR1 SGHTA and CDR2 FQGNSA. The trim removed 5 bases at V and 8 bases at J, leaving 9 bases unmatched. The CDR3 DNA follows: TGTGCCAGCAGCCTGGGGGACAGGGCTACAGAAGCTTTCTTT. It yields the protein CASSLGDRATEAFF. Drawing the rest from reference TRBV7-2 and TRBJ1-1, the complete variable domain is GAGVSQSPSNKVTEKGKDVELRCDPISGHTALYWYRQSLGQGLEFLIYFQGNSAPDKSGLPSDRFSAERTGGSVSTLTIQRTQQEDSAVYLCASSLGDRATEAFFGQGTRLTVV.

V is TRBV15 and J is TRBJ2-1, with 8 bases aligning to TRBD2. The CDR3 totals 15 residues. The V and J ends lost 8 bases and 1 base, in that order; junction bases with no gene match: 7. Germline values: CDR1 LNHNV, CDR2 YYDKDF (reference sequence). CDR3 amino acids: CATSVGGGSYNEQFF. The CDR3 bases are TGTGCCACCTCAGTAGGCGGGGGGTCCTACAATGAGCAGTTCTTC.

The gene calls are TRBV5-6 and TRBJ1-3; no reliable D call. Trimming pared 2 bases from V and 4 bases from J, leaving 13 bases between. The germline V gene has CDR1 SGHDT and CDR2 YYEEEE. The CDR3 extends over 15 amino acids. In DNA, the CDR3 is TGTGCCAGCAGCTTAGTCGGGGAGAGGGGAAACACCATATATTTT. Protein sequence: CASSLVGERGNTIYF.